This paragraph covers one T cell receptor (beta chain) sequence. These data are taken from a study of blood T cell repertoires in COVID-19. Germline V lookup: CDR1 SGHRS, CDR2 YFSETQ. Losses at the gene ends were 4 bases for V and 4 bases for J; bases not matched to a gene: 1. The CDR3 loop spans 12 amino acids. Study processing details: Nucleated cell counts were estimated from reference gene primer amplification. Assay used: immunoSEQ multiplex PCR; TCRdb lists only in-frame clones, some missing. V and J calls plus clone size are reproduced from that table; the DNA served to infer D and trimming. Among 65,000 to 90,000 clones, approximately 80% were seen once, and the ten largest hold less than 8%.

This sequence joins TRBV5-1 and TRBJ1-1; 7 bases fit TRBD1. The sequence derives from a woman aged 55-69 years with acute or convalescent COVID-19. The specimen sequenced was peripheral blood. The CDR3 bases are TGCGCCAGCAGCCGGGACAGCACTGAAGCTTTCTTT. Translation gives CASSRDSTEAFF.